The T cell receptor beta chain described here comes from a study of response to subunit inactivated influenza vaccine. TCRdb used MiXCR to reprocess the RT-PCR reads, holding one entry per CDR3 protein. The sample contains hundreds of thousands of distinct CDR3 sequences, around 25% of which appear only once. Broader study findings: After each seasonal influenza vaccination, few new T cells are recruited, the authors suggested.

On this clonotype: What it binds is not known.

This CDR3 contains 16 residues. Germline CDR1 MNHNS, CDR2 SASEGT. V lost 6 bases and J lost 4, with 19 bases in between. The receptor comes from a man aged 50-60 years who received an inactivated influenza vaccine. This specimen was CD4+ T cells sorted from PBMCs, taken approximately 5 days after vaccination. This chain links TRBV6-1 with TRBJ1-5, with D perhaps matching TRBD1 (6 bases). Written as DNA, the CDR3 is TGTGCCAGCAGACCCCTCAGGGGCCCACCTAATCAGCCCCAGCATTTT. Amino acid sequence: CASRPLRGPPNQPQHF.